Following are 21 T cell receptor beta chains from one sample sequenced in a study of OX40 agonist ivuxolimab in advanced cancers. TCRdb's table, derived via immunoSEQ multiplex PCR, lists solely in-frame clones and lacks some. Of 55,000 to 70,000 clones listed, just over 85% are singletons. The input for sequencing was CD4+ or CD8+ T cells sorted from blood, taken in a trial of the OX40 agonist ivuxolimab. The receptors originated from an adult with an advanced solid tumor such as melanoma, head and neck, liver or kidney cancer.

J is TRBJ2-5 and V is TRBV11-2; D is unclear. This CDR3 comprises 14 residues. Trimming shortened V by 7 bases and J by 2 bases, and 14 bases separated the two germline ends. Germline values: CDR1 SGHAT, CDR2 FQNNGV. CDR3 sequence: CASNKGQPQETQYF. The CDR3 DNA sequence: TGTGCCAGCAATAAAGGGCAGCCACAAGAGACCCAGTACTTC.

J is TRBJ2-1 and V is TRBV7-3; 9 bases map to TRBD2. Germline V gene data show CDR1 as SGHTA and CDR2 as FQGTGA. There are 15 residues in the CDR3. J was trimmed by 7 bases and V by 5 bases; bases with no gene match: 9. CDR3 DNA: TGTGCCAGCAGCCTATTAGCGGGAGCGGGAAATGAGCAGTTCTTC. As protein: CASSLLAGAGNEQFF.

The chain combines TRBV2 with TRBJ2-5; 9 nucleotides line up with TRBD1. The CDR3 length is 12 residues. Germline CDR1 is SNHLY and CDR2 is FYNNEI. The J segment lost 7 bases and the V segment lost 6 bases, leaving 3 bases of the junction unmatched. Here the CDR3 DNA reads TGTGCCAGCAGGGGACAGGGTAGGACCCAGTACTTC. Protein sequence: CASRGQGRTQYF.

This clone is a singleton in its sample. This rearrangement joins TRBV21-1 to TRBJ2-7; the table's D gene call, TRBD1, was not cross checked with the DNA. TRBV21-1 is a pseudogene. The CDR3 extends over 18 amino acids. CDR3 nucleotides: TGTGCCAGCAGCAAAAATGGACCCAACAGGGAACTCCCCTACGAGCAGTACTTC. It codes for CASSKNGPNRELPYEQYF.

The chain joins TRBV7-6 to TRBJ2-2, with D tentatively TRBD2 (6 bases). CDR1 is SGHVS, CDR2 FNYEAQ, per germline. V lost 6 bases and J lost 1, with 15 bases in between. The CDR3 has 16 residues. The CDR3 reads CASRGTGTRNTGELFF. The CDR3 DNA follows: TGTGCCAGCAGGGGTACCGGGACTCGGAACACCGGGGAGCTGTTTTTT.

This chain connects TRBV19 to TRBJ2-6, with a possible D match to TRBD1 (5 bases). Per germline, CDR1 LNHDA and CDR2 SQIVND (reference sequence). The CDR3 totals 19 residues. V was shortened by 5 bases and J by 0 bases, with 20 bases between the two germline ends. The DNA of the CDR3 is TGTGCCAGTAGTGCCGATGGGGCTAGTAGATCCTCTGGGGCCAACGTCCTGACTTTC. Its translation is CASSADGASRSSGANVLTF.

The chain has TRBV27 and TRBJ1-2; a weak D match, TRBD1 (5 bases). The CDR3 contains 13 residues. Germline assignment: CDR1 MNHEY and CDR2 SMNVEV (reference sequence). The V gene lost 2 bases and the J gene lost 2 bases, with 6 bases spanning the gap. In nucleotides, the CDR3 is TGTGCCAGCAGTTTAAGACAGAACTATGGCTACACCTTC. It encodes CASSLRQNYGYTF.

The genes are TRBV5-4 and TRBJ2-1; TRBD1 matches 8 bases. CDR3 length equals 15 residues. CDR1 SGHNT and CDR2 YYREEE come from the germline V gene (reference sequence). V gave up 4 bases and J gave up 4 bases; unmatched junction bases: 7. Here the CDR3 reads CASSPDQGAYNEQFF. In DNA form, the CDR3 reads TGTGCCAGCAGCCCTGACCAGGGGGCATACAATGAGCAGTTCTTC.

The chain uses TRBV14 and TRBJ2-2, with TRBD2 as a possible D gene (5 bases). CDR3 size: 16 residues. Deletions cut 0 bases from V and 2 bases from J, with 10 bases between. In germline, CDR1 is SGHDN, CDR2 FVKESK. The CDR3 nucleotides read TGTGCCAGCAGCCAAGATCTTCTAGCTAACACCGGGGAGCTGTTTTTT. This codes for CASSQDLLANTGELFF. The entire variable domain, with the rest obtained from reference TRBV14 and TRBJ2-2, is as follows: EAGVTQFPSHSVIEKGQTVTLRCDPISGHDNLYWYRRVMGKEIKFLLHFVKESKQDESGMPNNRFLAERTGGTYSTLKVQPAELEDSGVYFCASSQDLLANTGELFFGEGSRLTVL.

The V gene is TRBV5-1, the J gene TRBJ1-2, with D tentatively TRBD1 (6 bases). The CDR3 runs to 14 residues. CDR1 and CDR2 (germline): SGHRS, YFSETQ. The V end was cut by 2 bases, the J end by 7 bases, with 15 bases between. The CDR3 is CASSFITGGGGYTF. In nucleotides, the CDR3 is TGCGCCAGCAGCTTTATTACTGGGGGCGGTGGCTACACCTTC.

The chain combines TRBV7-8 with TRBJ2-7; the D gene is possibly TRBD2 (5 bases). Germline lookup yields CDR1 SGHVS and CDR2 FQNEAQ. The CDR3 is 15 residues long. Trimming left V 0 bases short and J 6 bases short, with 15 bases between. The CDR3 sequence is CASSLAEGVYGEQYF. CDR3 nucleotides: TGTGCCAGCAGCTTAGCAGAGGGAGTTTACGGCGAGCAGTACTTC.

This chain links TRBV18 with TRBJ1-2, with D tentatively TRBD1 (5 bases). Germline V gives CDR1 KGHSH, CDR2 LQKENI. There are 15 residues in the CDR3. Deletions cut 0 bases from V and 4 bases from J, with 12 bases between. As DNA, the CDR3 is TGTGCCAGCTCACCACCGGGGGGACCTACCTATGGCTACACCTTC. Its protein product is CASSPPGGPTYGYTF.

This rearrangement joins TRBV21-1 to TRBJ2-7. TRBV21-1 is labeled a pseudogene. The CDR3 spans 15 residues. The CDR3 DNA is TGTGCCAGCAGCAAAGACTTGGATCGTTCTGGCGAGCAGTACTTC. This sequence encodes CASSKDLDRSGEQYF.

Only a few counts were recorded for this clone. The chain links TRBV13 to TRBJ2-1; TRBD2 matches 8 bases. J was trimmed by 5 bases and V by 5 bases; bases with no gene match: 20. Germline V gives CDR1 PRHDT, CDR2 FYEKMQ (reference sequence). The CDR3 runs to 19 residues. Here the CDR3 reads CASSQLREVGRVIHNEQFF. The CDR3 region has the DNA TGTGCCAGCAGCCAACTTAGGGAGGTCGGGAGGGTAATCCACAATGAGCAGTTCTTC.

The rearrangement links TRBV14 to TRBJ2-3; 7 positions agree with TRBD2. Germline loops: CDR1 SGHDN, CDR2 FVKESK. The CDR3 extends over 14 amino acids. The trim removed 3 bases at V and 4 bases at J, leaving 4 bases unmatched. The CDR3 DNA reads TGTGCCAGCAGCCAGTCGGGAGGCTCAGATACGCAGTATTTT. Its protein is CASSQSGGSDTQYF.

The chain links TRBV27 to TRBJ2-1; the D is unclear. The CDR3 is 11 amino acids. Deletions cut 7 bases from V and 4 bases from J, with 5 bases between. Germline lookup yields CDR1 MNHEY and CDR2 SMNVEV (reference sequence). This chain's CDR3 is CASTSYNEQFF. DNA of the CDR3: TGTGCCAGCACCTCGTACAATGAGCAGTTCTTC.

The chain carries TRBV19 and TRBJ2-7, with D perhaps TRBD1 or TRBD2 (5 bases each). V was shortened by 5 bases and J by 1 base, with 15 bases between the two germline ends. The CDR3 sequence is 15 residues long. Germline CDR1 and CDR2: LNHDA and SQIVND (reference sequence). This CDR3 is CASSADRGASYEQYF. The CDR3 DNA reads TGTGCCAGTAGTGCCGACCGAGGGGCGTCCTACGAGCAGTACTTC.

The chain uses TRBV6-6 and TRBJ2-1, with 10 nucleotides matching TRBD1. Per germline, CDR1 MNHNY and CDR2 SVGAGI (reference sequence). The CDR3 is 14 amino acids. After removal of 9 bases from V and 6 bases from J, the junction contained 8 bases not matched to a gene. As DNA, the CDR3 is TGTGCCAGTTGTCGGGACAGGGGTGGCAATGAGCAGTTCTTC. Translation gives CASCRDRGGNEQFF.

The chain is built from TRBV9 and TRBJ2-7, with 10 bases fitting TRBD1. The ends lost 0 bases at V and 3 bases at J; junction bases unmatched: 3. Germline values: CDR1 SGDLS, CDR2 YYNGEE. The CDR3 spans 15 residues. This CDR3 reads CASSVGTGGDYEQYF. The CDR3 region has the DNA TGTGCCAGCAGCGTAGGGACAGGGGGAGACTACGAGCAGTACTTC.

The chain links TRBV27 to TRBJ2-2; D call uncertain. The CDR3 extends over 15 amino acids. In germline, CDR1 is MNHEY, CDR2 SMNVEV (reference sequence). Between the trimmed V and J ends, which lost 6 bases and 2 bases, there was a span of 13 bases. The CDR3 is CASRRPVGNTGELFF. Written as DNA, the CDR3 is TGTGCCAGCAGACGCCCCGTCGGAAACACCGGGGAGCTGTTTTTT.

This clone was seen only a few times. The chain uses TRBV7-2 and TRBJ1-1, with no clear D. The V end was cut by 6 bases, the J end by 3 bases, with 14 bases between. Germline values: CDR1 SGHTA, CDR2 FQGNSA. The CDR3 is made up of 14 amino acids. In DNA, the CDR3 is TGTGCCAGCAGTCGAGACGGGCGCTACACTGAAGCTTTCTTT. It is translated as CASSRDGRYTEAFF. Variable domain in full (rest from reference TRBV7-2 and TRBJ1-1): GAGVSQSPSNKVTEKGKDVELRCDPISGHTALYWYRQSLGQGLEFLIYFQGNSAPDKSGLPSDRFSAERTGGSVSTLTIQRTQQEDSAVYLCASSRDGRYTEAFFGQGTRLTVV.